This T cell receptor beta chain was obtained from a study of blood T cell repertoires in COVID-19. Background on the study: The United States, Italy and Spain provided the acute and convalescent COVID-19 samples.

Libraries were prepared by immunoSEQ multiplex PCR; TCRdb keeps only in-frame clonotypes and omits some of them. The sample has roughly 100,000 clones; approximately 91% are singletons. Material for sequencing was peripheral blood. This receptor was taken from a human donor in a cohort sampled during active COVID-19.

The CDR3 coding sequence is TGTGCCAGCAGCGCGAGACAGAGTATGAACACTGAAGCTTTCTTT. Protein product: CASSARQSMNTEAFF. The chain is built from TRBV9 and TRBJ1-1; D is perhaps TRBD1 (5 bases). The V and J ends lost 3 bases and 0 bases respectively, with 12 bases between them. CDR1 and CDR2 from the germline V gene are SGDLS and YYNGEE. CDR3 length: 15 amino acids.